Below, 17 T cell receptor beta chains from the same sample are listed, as sequenced in a study of blood T cell repertoires in COVID-19. Assay used: immunoSEQ multiplex PCR; TCRdb lists only in-frame clones, some missing. The table has about 130,000 clones, more than 70% seen once; the top ten hold around an eighth. Source material: peripheral blood. These receptors originate from a woman aged 25 to 39 who had recovered from COVID-19.

The J gene is TRBJ1-3, the V gene TRBV7-8; 7 nucleotides agree with TRBD1. With V trimmed by 5 bases and J by 0 bases, 10 bases remained unmatched. CDR3 length equals 17 residues. Germline lookup yields CDR1 SGHVS and CDR2 FQNEAQ. CDR3 protein: CASSNPPTGSSGNTIYF. The CDR3 DNA follows: TGTGCCAGCAGCAATCCTCCGACAGGGAGCTCTGGAAACACCATATATTTT.

The chain combines TRBV7-9 with TRBJ2-1, with 9 bases lining up with TRBD1. V was clipped by 8 bases and J by 7 bases; unmatched bases: 9. Germline assignment: CDR1 SEHNR and CDR2 FQNEAQ (reference sequence). The CDR3 has 14 residues. The CDR3 DNA reads TGTGCCAGCGTCCGGGACAGGGCTTTAAATGAGCAGTTCTTC. It yields the protein CASVRDRALNEQFF.

The V and J genes are TRBV6-5 and TRBJ2-7, with 8 positions matching TRBD1. V gave up 2 bases and J gave up 0 bases; unmatched junction bases: 6. CDR1 MNHEY and CDR2 SVGAGI come from the germline V gene. CDR3 length: 16 amino acids. CDR3 in amino acids: CASSYVGTGSSYEQYF. The CDR3 DNA reads TGTGCCAGCAGTTACGTCGGGACAGGCAGCTCCTACGAGCAGTACTTC.

The chain uses TRBV5-4 and TRBJ2-7; 7 bases match TRBD2. Germline V CDR1 and CDR2: SGHNT, YYREEE (reference sequence). The length of the CDR3 is 16 residues. Trimming removed 4 bases from V and 0 bases from J; junction bases left unmatched: 10. In DNA form, the CDR3 reads TGTGCCAGCAGCCATAACGGGGGGTTCAACTCCTACGAGCAGTACTTC. Its protein product is CASSHNGGFNSYEQYF.

The CDR3 DNA reads as TGTGCCAGCAGGCCAGGCGGGAGCCCCTCCTACGAGCAGTACTTC. Protein product: CASRPGGSPSYEQYF. The chain recombines TRBV6-5 with TRBJ2-7; the match to TRBD2 covers 7 bases. This CDR3 has 15 amino acids. From germline, CDR1 is MNHEY and CDR2 SVGAGI. With 6 bases clipped from V and 0 bases from J, the junction kept 8 bases outside the gene matches.

The genes are TRBV27 and TRBJ1-1, with 10 positions matching TRBD1. With V trimmed by 4 bases and J by 11 bases, 4 bases remained unmatched. Germline V gene sequence: CDR1 MNHEY, CDR2 SMNVEV (reference sequence). This CDR3 region has 12 residues. The CDR3 DNA reads as TGTGCCAGCAGTTCGGACAGGGGGAAGGCTTTCTTT. Translation: CASSSDRGKAFF.

The chain carries TRBV13 and TRBJ1-2; TRBD1 agrees at 11 bases. Trimming at V came to 3 bases and at J to 6 bases, leaving 6 bases not matched to a gene. The CDR3 is 15 residues long. The V gene's germline CDR1 is PRHDT and CDR2 FYEKMQ (reference sequence). CDR3: CASSLRDRGLHGYTF. The CDR3 DNA reads as TGTGCCAGCAGCTTGAGGGACAGGGGGTTACATGGCTACACCTTC. Complete variable domain (other parts from reference TRBV13 and TRBJ1-2): AAGVIQSPRHLIKEKRETATLKCYPIPRHDTVYWYQQGPGQDPQFLISFYEKMQSDKGSIPDRFSAQQFSDYHSELNMSSLELGDSALYFCASSLRDRGLHGYTFGSGTRLTVV.

V usage is TRBV12-3 or TRBV12-4 and J usage is TRBJ1-1; D gene uncertain. The CDR3 is made up of 12 amino acids. Trimming cost V 1 base and J 12 bases, with 12 bases left between them. CDR3 DNA sequence: TGTGCCAGCAGTTTAGGGCAGACTGGATCTTTCTTT. It translates to CASSLGQTGSFF.

This clone has only one observation. J is TRBJ2-1 and V is TRBV2; TRBD1 matches 9 bases. Germline trimming cut 2 bases from V and 3 bases from J; bases unmatched to any gene: 8. The CDR3 covers 17 residues. CDR1 and CDR2 (germline): SNHLY, FYNNEI. The CDR3 DNA is TGTGCCAGCAGTGAAAGCTTATGGGACAGGGACTACAATGAGCAGTTCTTC. Its protein product is CASSESLWDRDYNEQFF.

The chain is built from TRBV9 and TRBJ2-2, with 9 bases that match TRBD1. After removal of 5 bases from V and 4 bases from J, the junction contained 6 bases not matched to a gene. CDR1 is SGDLS and CDR2 is YYNGEE in the germline V gene. The CDR3 covers 15 residues. The CDR3 loop reads CASRPVTGGTGELFF. Here the CDR3 DNA reads TGTGCCAGCAGGCCGGTGACAGGGGGCACCGGGGAGCTGTTTTTT.

The chain recombines TRBV15 with TRBJ1-1, with D maybe TRBD1 (6 bases). The V gene lost 0 bases and the J gene lost 3 bases, with 14 bases spanning the gap. The CDR3 sequence is 16 residues long. The germline V gene encodes CDR1 LNHNV and CDR2 YYDKDF (reference sequence). The CDR3 protein is CATSRDGGGADTEAFF. CDR3 in DNA: TGTGCCACCAGCAGAGATGGAGGGGGGGCAGACACTGAAGCTTTCTTT.

This clone was recorded a few times. J is TRBJ2-7 and V is TRBV4-1, with D possibly being TRBD1 (5 bases). The CDR3 is 14 amino acids. V lost 1 base and J lost 0, with 7 bases in between. Germline V gene sequence: CDR1 MGHRA, CDR2 YSYEKL. CDR3 in amino acids: CASSQADSSYEQYF. As DNA, the CDR3 is TGCGCCAGCAGCCAAGCAGACAGCTCCTACGAGCAGTACTTC.

The rearrangement links TRBV6-5 to TRBJ2-7, with TRBD1 identical over 9 bases. CDR3 length: 14 residues. V shed 7 bases and J 1 base; nucleotides not matched to a gene: 5. CDR1 is MNHEY and CDR2 is SVGAGI in the germline V gene. The CDR3 DNA sequence: TGTGCCAGCAAGTCGGGACAGGGTTCCTACGAGCAGTACTTC. Translation: CASKSGQGSYEQYF.

The V gene is TRBV29-1, the J gene TRBJ2-1, with 8 bases identical to TRBD1. CDR1 is SQVTM, CDR2 ANQGSEA, per germline. This CDR3 contains 12 residues. V lost 7 bases and J lost 7; bases outside the gene matches: 6. The DNA of the CDR3 is TGCAGCGCCTCACAGGGGGAGAATGAGCAGTTCTTC. Its protein product is CSASQGENEQFF.

The genes are TRBV28 and TRBJ1-5, with 7 nucleotides matching TRBD1. After removal of 6 bases from V and 5 bases from J, the junction contained 7 bases not matched to a gene. The CDR3 loop spans 14 amino acids. Germline V lookup: CDR1 MDHEN, CDR2 SYDVKM. Here the CDR3 reads CASSPNDRDQPQHF. The CDR3 coding sequence is TGTGCCAGCAGCCCCAACGACAGGGATCAGCCCCAGCATTTT.

The V and J genes are TRBV15 and TRBJ2-7; 7 nucleotides line up with TRBD2. With V trimmed by 2 bases and J by 3 bases, 10 bases remained unmatched. The CDR3 totals 16 residues. Germline CDR1 LNHNV, CDR2 YYDKDF (reference sequence). CDR3 nucleotide sequence: TGTGCCACCAGCAGATCCCGTCTAGCGGAGATCTACGAGCAGTACTTC. This gives the protein CATSRSRLAEIYEQYF.

The chain carries TRBV10-3 and TRBJ2-7, with 11 bases matching TRBD2. The CDR3 length is 14 residues. Germline values: CDR1 ENHRY, CDR2 SYGVKD. V lost 6 bases to trimming and J lost 3 bases; unmatched junction nucleotides: 4. The CDR3 DNA reads as TGTGCCATCAGAACTAGCGGGAGTCTCTACGAGCAGTACTTC. It specifies CAIRTSGSLYEQYF.